The 16 T cell receptor beta chains below all came from one sample that was sequenced in a study of cytomegalovirus exposure and HLA in healthy donors. The PCR was carried out with 60 Vbeta primers and 13 Jbeta primers. Clones were read by immunoSEQ multiplex PCR, and TCRdb kept only the in-frame ones, dropping some. The profile shows 250,000 to 350,000 clones, just over 85% of them singletons. Sequences were obtained from PBMCs. These TCRs come from a man aged 35 to 55 in good health and CMV-seropositive.

This rearrangement joins TRBV4-1 to TRBJ1-5, with D hard to call. V was shortened by 0 bases and J by 0 bases, with 12 bases between the two germline ends. Germline V gene data show CDR1 as MGHRA and CDR2 as YSYEKL. This CDR3 comprises 17 residues. CDR3 DNA: TGCGCCAGCAGCCAAGATGCGGGAAGATATAGCAATCAGCCCCAGCATTTT. As protein: CASSQDAGRYSNQPQHF.

The chain employs TRBV4-1 and TRBJ2-1; 10 positions agree with TRBD2. The CDR3 spans 17 residues. Trimming took 4 bases from V and 0 from J; bases not matched to a gene: 6. From germline, CDR1 is MGHRA and CDR2 YSYEKL. This CDR3 is CASSPGLARSSYNEQFF. Written as DNA, the CDR3 is TGCGCCAGCAGCCCGGGACTAGCGAGGAGCTCCTACAATGAGCAGTTCTTC.

The CDR3 DNA is TGCGCCAGCAGCCAGCCCGGCCGGCGGGAGCAAGAGACCCAGTACTTC. This codes for CASSQPGRREQETQYF. The rearrangement joins TRBV4-1 to TRBJ2-5; 7 bases are a match to TRBD2. The junction had 9 bases not matched to a gene; V was cut back by 3 bases and J by 2 bases. The CDR3 loop spans 16 amino acids. Germline CDR1 MGHRA, CDR2 YSYEKL.

CDR3 DNA: TGCGCCAGCAGCCCACTCACAGGTGGCGGAGAGGATGGCTACACCTTC. Its protein product is CASSPLTGGGEDGYTF. The chain combines TRBV5-1 with TRBJ1-2, with a weak D call TRBD1 (5 bases). The CDR3 loop spans 16 amino acids. Between the trimmed V and J ends, which lost 4 bases and 6 bases, there was a span of 22 bases. CDR1 and CDR2 from the germline V gene are SGHRS and YFSETQ.

CDR3 protein: CASSWGQGTSIQYF. The CDR3 DNA is TGCGCCAGCAGTTGGGGACAGGGGACCTCCATACAGTACTTC. The chain carries TRBV5-1 and TRBJ2-5, with 10 bases lining up with TRBD1. Germline V gene sequence: CDR1 SGHRS, CDR2 YFSETQ. This CDR3 has 14 residues. The V and J ends lost 5 bases and 11 bases, in that order; junction bases with no gene match: 12.

V usage is TRBV7-2 and J usage is TRBJ2-5; 13 bases match TRBD2. The trim removed 5 bases at V and 2 bases at J, leaving 5 bases unmatched. The CDR3 covers 16 residues. Germline CDR1 and CDR2: SGHTA and FQGNSA. The CDR3 nucleotides are TGTGCCAGCAGCCGGGGACTAGCGGGGCCTCAAGAGACCCAGTACTTC. Translation: CASSRGLAGPQETQYF.

The rearrangement links TRBV6-1 to TRBJ2-1, with 8 bases identical to TRBD2. The CDR3 length is 13 residues. V shed 7 bases and J 5 bases; nucleotides not matched to a gene: 4. Germline assignment: CDR1 MNHNS and CDR2 SASEGT. The CDR3 sequence: CASISGTHNEQFF. The CDR3 DNA is TGTGCCAGCATTAGCGGGACCCACAATGAGCAGTTCTTC.

This chain links TRBV27 with TRBJ2-1, with D perhaps matching TRBD2 (6 bases). V was clipped by 6 bases and J by 7 bases, with 16 bases between them. The CDR3 totals 14 residues. CDR1 and CDR2 from the germline V gene are MNHEY and SMNVEV (reference sequence). The CDR3 bases are TGTGCCAGCAGGGGCCGGGACTGGGAGAATGAGCAGTTCTTC. Translation: CASRGRDWENEQFF.

V usage is TRBV28 and J usage is TRBJ1-2; 7 positions agree with TRBD1. Losses at the gene ends were 3 bases for V and 4 bases for J; bases not matched to a gene: 11. The CDR3 is made up of 16 amino acids. The germline V gene has CDR1 MDHEN and CDR2 SYDVKM. The DNA for the CDR3 is TGTGCCAGCAGTTTTACAGGGGCCAACCAATTCTATGGCTACACCTTC. It yields the protein CASSFTGANQFYGYTF.

The chain has TRBV27 and TRBJ1-5; a possible D gene is TRBD1 (5 bases). CDR3 size: 16 residues. Trimming pared 5 bases from V and 0 bases from J, leaving 14 bases between. CDR1 and CDR2 (germline): MNHEY, SMNVEV (reference sequence). The CDR3 loop is CASSPNGHSSNQPQHF. The CDR3 nucleotides are TGTGCCAGCAGTCCAAATGGACACTCTAGCAATCAGCCCCAGCATTTT.

The chain uses TRBV5-1 and TRBJ1-2; no clear D gene. V lost 2 bases and J 4 bases, leaving 12 bases between the germline ends. Germline CDR1 and CDR2: SGHRS and YFSETQ. The length of the CDR3 is 14 residues. The CDR3 reads CASSLDGGGYGYTF. The CDR3 DNA follows: TGCGCCAGCAGCTTAGATGGCGGCGGCTATGGCTACACCTTC.

The chain is built from TRBV9 and TRBJ2-1; no firm D call. Trimming left V 0 bases short and J 3 bases short, with 7 bases between. The CDR3 has 14 amino acids. Germline CDR1 SGDLS, CDR2 YYNGEE. The CDR3 reads CASSVGVRYNEQFF. The DNA for the CDR3 is TGTGCCAGCAGCGTAGGTGTCCGCTACAATGAGCAGTTCTTC. Combining the CDR3 with reference TRBV9 and TRBJ2-1 gives the whole variable domain DSGVTQTPKHLITATGQRVTLRCSPRSGDLSVYWYQQSLDQGLQFLIQYYNGEERAKGNILERFSAQQFPDLHSELNLSSLELGDSALYFCASSVGVRYNEQFFGPGTRLTVL.

The chain uses TRBV5-1 and TRBJ1-1, with D unresolved. The V end was cut by 0 bases, the J end by 1 base, with 7 bases between. The CDR3 runs to 14 residues. Germline V gene sequence: CDR1 SGHRS, CDR2 YFSETQ. The CDR3 DNA reads as TGCGCCAGCAGCTTGGTAGTCGGGAACACTGAAGCTTTCTTT. Amino acid sequence: CASSLVVGNTEAFF.

The rearrangement joins TRBV9 to TRBJ1-4, with D possibly matching TRBD1 (5 bases). Trimming took off 4 bases at V and 6 bases at J, with 19 bases between the two ends. From germline, CDR1 is SGDLS and CDR2 YYNGEE. This CDR3 contains 16 residues. CDR3 residues: CASSPGLGLPDEKLFF. The DNA of the CDR3 is TGTGCCAGCAGCCCCGGGTTGGGGCTTCCAGATGAAAAACTGTTTTTT.

This chain joins TRBV19 and TRBJ2-3, with a possible D match to TRBD1 (6 bases). CDR1 and CDR2 (germline): LNHDA, SQIVND (reference sequence). V was trimmed by 6 bases and J by 1 base, leaving 14 bases between them. The CDR3 sequence is 15 residues long. CDR3 nucleotide sequence: TGTGCCAGTAGGATTACAGGGACCCGCACAGATACGCAGTATTTT. It specifies CASRITGTRTDTQYF.

V is TRBV6-6 and J is TRBJ1-5; D ambiguous. CDR1 and CDR2 (germline): MNHNY, SVGAGI (reference sequence). V gave up 4 bases and J gave up 0 bases, with 10 bases separating them. CDR3 length: 15 amino acids. Here the CDR3 DNA reads TGTGCCAGCAGTTTGGCGGTGGGTAGCAATCAGCCCCAGCATTTT. This sequence encodes CASSLAVGSNQPQHF.